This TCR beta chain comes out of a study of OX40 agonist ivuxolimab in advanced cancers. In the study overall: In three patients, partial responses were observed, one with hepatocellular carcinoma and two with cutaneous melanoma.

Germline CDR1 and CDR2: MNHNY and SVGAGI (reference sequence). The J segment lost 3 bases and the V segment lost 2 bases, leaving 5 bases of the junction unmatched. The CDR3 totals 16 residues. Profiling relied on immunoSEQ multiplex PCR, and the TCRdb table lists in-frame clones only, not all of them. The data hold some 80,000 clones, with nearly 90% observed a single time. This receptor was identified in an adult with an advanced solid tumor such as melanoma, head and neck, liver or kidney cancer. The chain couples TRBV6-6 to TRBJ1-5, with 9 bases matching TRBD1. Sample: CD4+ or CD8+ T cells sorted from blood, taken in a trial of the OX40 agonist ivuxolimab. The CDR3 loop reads CASSYRTGVDNQPQHF. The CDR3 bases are TGTGCCAGCAGTTACCGGACAGGGGTTGACAATCAGCCCCAGCATTTT.